Given below is one T cell receptor beta chain in context. Its antigen is undetermined. This CDR3 has 16 amino acids. V shed 3 bases, J shed 5 bases, and the junction held 9 bases outside the gene matches. The germline V gene has CDR1 SNHLY and CDR2 FYNNEI. This entry is derived from a study of T cell responses to AZD1222 COVID-19 vaccine. Study-wide results and limits: Most donors were white British, females outnumbered males, and clonal diversity was possibly underestimated. CD4 TCRs linked to vaccination spanned spike, dominating at 160-218 and 743-854. Spike-specific TCR breadth rose after two AZD1222 doses, and depth rose as well.

Measured with immunoSEQ multiplex PCR; TCRdb has only the in-frame clones, and not every one. Of roughly 66,000 clones in the sample, 88% were seen once. Specimen: peripheral blood, collected 28 days after the second dose of the MenACWY control vaccine. This clonotype was obtained from an adult who received the MenACWY meningococcal vaccine as a control. The genes are TRBV2 and TRBJ1-4, with TRBD1 matching 7 bases. In DNA, the CDR3 is TGTGCCAGCAGTGATATTACCGGGACAGAGAATGAAAAACTGTTTTTT. Translating it yields CASSDITGTENEKLFF.